These 12 T cell receptor beta chains came from one sample sequenced in a study of control samples from healthy donors and cancer patients. The protocol was immunoSEQ multiplex PCR, while the TCRdb copy is restricted to in-frame clones and leaves out a portion. Altogether approximately 120,000 clones are present, about nine tenths being singletons, with the ten largest covering around 9%. Material: blood. The receptors originated from a man aged 40-55 years in good health.

This clone was picked up one time. The DNA of the CDR3 is TGCAGCGTTGTCGCCAGGAGCTCCTACAATGAGCAGTTCTTC. It specifies CSVVARSSYNEQFF. This rearrangement joins TRBV29-1 to TRBJ2-1; D is ambiguous. The germline V gene encodes CDR1 SQVTM and CDR2 ANQGSEA. The CDR3 sequence is 14 residues long. Trimming cost V 4 bases and J 0 bases, with 10 bases left between them.

The rearrangement links TRBV9 to TRBJ2-3; D assignment may be TRBD1 or TRBD2 (5 bases each). This CDR3 has 15 amino acids. Germline assignment: CDR1 SGDLS and CDR2 YYNGEE. V shed 2 bases and J shed 6 bases, with 16 bases lying between them. CDR3 loop: CASSVRERRLDTQYF. The CDR3 DNA reads TGTGCCAGCAGCGTCAGGGAACGGAGGTTGGATACGCAGTATTTT.

This chain links TRBV7-2 with TRBJ1-1, with 11 bases that match TRBD1. The CDR3 runs 13 residues. The V and J ends lost 5 bases and 11 bases, in that order; junction bases with no gene match: 7. The germline CDR1 and CDR2 sequences are SGHTA and FQGNSA. The CDR3: CASSAGQGAEAFF. The CDR3 nucleotides read TGTGCCAGCAGCGCCGGACAGGGGGCGGAGGCTTTCTTT.

This chain uses TRBV7-9 with TRBJ2-3, with D perhaps matching TRBD2 (7 bases). In germline, CDR1 is SEHNR, CDR2 FQNEAQ (reference sequence). Trimming shortened V by 2 bases and J by 6 bases, and 15 bases separated the two germline ends. This CDR3 region has 15 residues. CDR3 in DNA: TGTGCCAGCAGCTTACCGGGGGGCCCCTTGGATACGCAGTATTTT. Its translation: CASSLPGGPLDTQYF.

V is TRBV27 and J is TRBJ2-5, with 8 bases that match TRBD1. The CDR3 totals 16 residues. With V trimmed by 5 bases and J by 0 bases, 8 bases remained unmatched. Germline V gene sequence: CDR1 MNHEY, CDR2 SMNVEV (reference sequence). The CDR3 DNA sequence: TGTGCCAGCAGTCCCGGACAGGGCCGAAACCAAGAGACCCAGTACTTC. The encoded protein is CASSPGQGRNQETQYF.

The genes are TRBV12-3 or TRBV12-4 and TRBJ1-1, with D tentatively TRBD1 (6 bases). The CDR3 is 13 amino acids. The V and J ends lost 8 bases and 1 base respectively, with 11 bases between them. CDR3 region: CASYRERNTEAFF. The CDR3 DNA reads TGTGCCAGCTACAGGGAAAGGAACACTGAAGCTTTCTTT.

The chain uses TRBV6-5 and TRBJ2-1; 7 positions agree with TRBD1. The CDR3 is 15 amino acids. The ends lost 7 bases at V and 0 bases at J; junction bases unmatched: 6. In germline, CDR1 is MNHEY, CDR2 SVGAGI. Written as DNA, the CDR3 is TGTGCCAGCACGAGGGGACAGAGCTCCTACAATGAGCAGTTCTTC. It codes for CASTRGQSSYNEQFF.

The rearrangement uses TRBV3-1 (or the pseudogene TRBV3-2) and TRBJ2-7; D uncertain. V lost 1 base and J 2 bases, leaving 12 bases between the germline ends. The CDR3 covers 15 residues. Germline V gene sequence: CDR1 LGHDT, CDR2 YNNKEL (reference sequence). CDR3 nucleotide sequence: TGTGCCAGCAGCCAAGCCTGGGCAGCTGCCTACGAGCAGTACTTC. This translates into CASSQAWAAAYEQYF.

The chain joins TRBV2 to TRBJ2-3; TRBD1 matches 7 bases. The CDR3 length is 16 residues. J gave up 1 base and V 4 bases, and 8 bases lay outside the gene matches. From germline, CDR1 is SNHLY and CDR2 FYNNEI. This CDR3 reads CASSADRPGGTDTQYF. Written as DNA, the CDR3 is TGTGCCAGCAGTGCGGACAGGCCTGGGGGCACAGATACGCAGTATTTT.

The J gene is TRBJ1-2, the V gene TRBV5-6; D gene ambiguous. Trimming shortened V by 4 bases and J by 5 bases, and 12 bases separated the two germline ends. CDR3 length equals 13 residues. Per the germline V gene, CDR1 is SGHDT and CDR2 is YYEEEE. The CDR3 loop reads CASSHDNTYGYTF. The CDR3 DNA is TGTGCCAGCAGCCACGACAACACGTATGGCTACACCTTC.

The rearrangement joins TRBV18 to TRBJ1-1; D call uncertain. Germline CDR1 and CDR2: KGHSH and LQKENI. The CDR3 contains 13 residues. V shed 5 bases and J shed 0 bases, with 7 bases lying between them. The CDR3 spells CASSADLNTEAFF. The CDR3 nucleotides read TGTGCCAGCTCAGCAGATCTGAACACTGAAGCTTTCTTT.

The rearrangement joins TRBV5-4 to TRBJ1-5, with D unresolved. Germline CDR1 reads SGHNT; CDR2 reads YYREEE (reference sequence). Trimming removed 2 bases from V and 7 bases from J, with 13 bases in between. The CDR3 totals 14 residues. In nucleotides, the CDR3 is TGTGCCAGCAGCTTATGGGGTTCTGGACAGCCCCAGCATTTT. This codes for CASSLWGSGQPQHF.